These T cell receptor beta chains were read from a single sample in a study of blood T cell repertoires in COVID-19. The data were produced by immunoSEQ multiplex PCR, yet TCRdb's version contains in-frame clones alone and is incomplete. The sample includes 150,000 or so clones, roughly 70% of them seen just once. The sample taken for sequencing was peripheral blood. Receptors originate from a woman aged 80 or older with acute or convalescent COVID-19. CDR3s include the opening cysteine and the closing phenylalanine or tryptophan. The order of the fields is D gene, clone size, J gene, V gene, CDR3 DNA, CDR3 protein. D genes are given only for firm matches. Not every row has a clone size; where given, it reads once, few, many or a size class.

d_call: -; clone_size: -; j_call: TRBJ1-5; v_call: TRBV4-2; cdr3_nt: TGTGCCAGCAGCCAAGATGGTACCGAGGATCAGCCCCAGCATTTT; cdr3_aa: CASSQDGTEDQPQHF
d_call: TRBD2; clone_size: few; j_call: TRBJ2-3; v_call: TRBV24-1; cdr3_nt: TGTGCCACCAGTGAGAGCGGGAGGGCCGTAGATACGCAGTATTTT; cdr3_aa: CATSESGRAVDTQYF
d_call: TRBD1; clone_size: -; j_call: TRBJ2-1; v_call: TRBV9; cdr3_nt: TGTGCCAGCAGCGTCGGACAGGGATACAATGAGCAGTTCTTC; cdr3_aa: CASSVGQGYNEQFF
d_call: TRBD2; clone_size: -; j_call: TRBJ2-1; v_call: TRBV5-1; cdr3_nt: TGCGCCAGCAGCTTGGAAAGCGGGAAGGTCAATGAGCAGTTCTTC; cdr3_aa: CASSLESGKVNEQFF
d_call: -; clone_size: -; j_call: TRBJ1-2; v_call: TRBV14; cdr3_nt: TGTGCCAGCAGCCAGTTCCGAAACCCCTTCAGGGGAAACTATGGCTACACCTTC; cdr3_aa: CASSQFRNPFRGNYGYTF
d_call: TRBD1; clone_size: -; j_call: TRBJ2-5; v_call: TRBV24-1; cdr3_nt: TGTGCCACCGCCGGACAGGCCCAAGAGACCCAGTACTTC; cdr3_aa: CATAGQAQETQYF
d_call: -; clone_size: -; j_call: TRBJ2-2; v_call: TRBV28; cdr3_nt: TGTGCCAGCCTCTCCCCGGGTCGGAGGTCCGGGGAGCTGTTTTTT; cdr3_aa: CASLSPGRRSGELFF
d_call: -; clone_size: -; j_call: TRBJ1-2; v_call: TRBV29-1; cdr3_nt: TGCAGCGTTGAGTGGCAGATAAACTATGGCTACACCTTC; cdr3_aa: CSVEWQINYGYTF
d_call: -; clone_size: once; j_call: TRBJ2-5; v_call: TRBV12-3/TRBV12-4; cdr3_nt: TGTGCCAGCACCTCGTTCAGGGGAGAGACCCAGTACTTC; cdr3_aa: CASTSFRGETQYF
d_call: TRBD1; clone_size: -; j_call: TRBJ1-6; v_call: TRBV4-3; cdr3_nt: TGCGCCAGCAGCCAAGATCCCGGGACAGGGTCATCACCCCTCCACTTT; cdr3_aa: CASSQDPGTGSSPLHF
d_call: -; clone_size: -; j_call: TRBJ2-1; v_call: TRBV7-3; cdr3_nt: TGTGCCAGCAGCCCGAGAGTGGCGGGAACTTACAATGAGCAGTTCTTC; cdr3_aa: CASSPRVAGTYNEQFF
d_call: -; clone_size: -; j_call: TRBJ2-5; v_call: TRBV7-3; cdr3_nt: TGTGCCAGCAGCCGGGGACTCACCTCCGGGGAGACCCAGTACTTC; cdr3_aa: CASSRGLTSGETQYF
d_call: -; clone_size: -; j_call: TRBJ1-4; v_call: TRBV2; cdr3_nt: TGTGCCAGCATGCCCCTACCGAATGAAAAACTGTTTTTT; cdr3_aa: CASMPLPNEKLFF
d_call: -; clone_size: -; j_call: TRBJ2-1; v_call: TRBV15; cdr3_nt: TGTGCCACCAGCCTGAGGGTAGATGAGCAGTTCTTC; cdr3_aa: CATSLRVDEQFF
d_call: TRBD1; clone_size: -; j_call: TRBJ2-3; v_call: TRBV19; cdr3_nt: TGTGCCAGTAAACGGACAGGGTTTATGGATACGCAGTATTTT; cdr3_aa: CASKRTGFMDTQYF
d_call: TRBD2; clone_size: -; j_call: TRBJ2-5; v_call: TRBV6-5; cdr3_nt: TGTGCCAGCAGGCGGGGGAGTAACCAAGAGACCCAGTACTTC; cdr3_aa: CASRRGSNQETQYF
d_call: TRBD2; clone_size: -; j_call: TRBJ2-5; v_call: TRBV15; cdr3_nt: TGTGCCACCAGGAGCGGGGGGGCGGATGGAGAGACCCAGTACTTC; cdr3_aa: CATRSGGADGETQYF
d_call: TRBD2; clone_size: -; j_call: TRBJ2-5; v_call: TRBV29-1; cdr3_nt: TGCAGCGTGCGGGAGTTCGAGGAGACCCAGTACTTC; cdr3_aa: CSVREFEETQYF
d_call: -; clone_size: -; j_call: TRBJ1-2; v_call: TRBV30; cdr3_nt: TGTGCCTGGAGCGAGGGGGACAATAACTATGGCTACACCTTC; cdr3_aa: CAWSEGDNNYGYTF
d_call: -; clone_size: -; j_call: TRBJ1-1; v_call: TRBV7-9; cdr3_nt: TGTGCCAGCAGCCCAGGGTCCGCTGAAGCTTTCTTT; cdr3_aa: CASSPGSAEAFF
d_call: TRBD1; clone_size: -; j_call: TRBJ1-4; v_call: TRBV24-1; cdr3_nt: TGTGCCACCAGTGACTCAGGGGGGAGTGAAAAACTGTTTTTT; cdr3_aa: CATSDSGGSEKLFF
d_call: TRBD2; clone_size: -; j_call: TRBJ2-7; v_call: TRBV10-1; cdr3_nt: TGCGCCAGCAGTGAGGACGTAGCGGGCTCCTACGAGCAGTACTTC; cdr3_aa: CASSEDVAGSYEQYF
d_call: TRBD2; clone_size: -; j_call: TRBJ2-3; v_call: TRBV10-2; cdr3_nt: TGCGCCGCGTCCAAGGTTAGCGGGAGAGCCTCCAGCACAGATACGCAGTATTTT; cdr3_aa: CAASKVSGRASSTDTQYF
d_call: TRBD2; clone_size: -; j_call: TRBJ2-1; v_call: TRBV24-1; cdr3_nt: TGTGCCACCAGTGATCCCGGGGGGGTTCGAGCGGGAGGATATGAGCAGTTCTTC; cdr3_aa: CATSDPGGVRAGGYEQFF
d_call: -; clone_size: -; j_call: TRBJ2-1; v_call: TRBV4-3; cdr3_nt: TGCGCCAGCAGCCACCTCAGGGGCGATGAGCAGTTCTTC; cdr3_aa: CASSHLRGDEQFF
d_call: -; clone_size: -; j_call: TRBJ1-1; v_call: TRBV28; cdr3_nt: TGTGCCAGCAGTTTATCGACAGAGATGAACACTGAAGCTTTCTTT; cdr3_aa: CASSLSTEMNTEAFF
d_call: -; clone_size: -; j_call: TRBJ2-1; v_call: TRBV5-1; cdr3_nt: TGCGCCAGCAGCTTGGATGGGCAGGCTGAGCAGTTCTTC; cdr3_aa: CASSLDGQAEQFF
d_call: TRBD2; clone_size: -; j_call: TRBJ2-5; v_call: TRBV28; cdr3_nt: TGTGCCAGCAGTTTACTCGGGACTAGCGGAAGTCACGGCGAGACCCAGTACTTC; cdr3_aa: CASSLLGTSGSHGETQYF
d_call: -; clone_size: -; j_call: TRBJ1-4; v_call: TRBV14; cdr3_nt: TGTGCCAGCAGCGTCGTGGCAGCCGGGGGAGAAAAACTGTTTTTT; cdr3_aa: CASSVVAAGGEKLFF
d_call: TRBD1; clone_size: -; j_call: TRBJ1-6; v_call: TRBV10-1; cdr3_nt: TGCGCCAGCAGTGATGACAGGGAGAATTCACCCCTCCACTTT; cdr3_aa: CASSDDRENSPLHF
d_call: TRBD1; clone_size: -; j_call: TRBJ2-1; v_call: TRBV15; cdr3_nt: TGTGCCACCTTAAATGGCCGAAGGGACAGGTCATACAATGAGCAGTTCTTC; cdr3_aa: CATLNGRRDRSYNEQFF
d_call: -; clone_size: -; j_call: TRBJ2-1; v_call: TRBV15; cdr3_nt: TGTGCCACCAGCAGAGATAAGATGGGGAGAGAGCAGTTCTTC; cdr3_aa: CATSRDKMGREQFF
d_call: -; clone_size: -; j_call: TRBJ2-7; v_call: TRBV9; cdr3_nt: TGTGCCAGCAGCGTAGGGGGCGGGGATAACTACGAGCAGTACTTC; cdr3_aa: CASSVGGGDNYEQYF
d_call: -; clone_size: few; j_call: TRBJ2-7; v_call: TRBV5-4; cdr3_nt: TGTGCCAGCAGCCTGGGGGGCAGGATTTCTCTCGAGCAGTACTTC; cdr3_aa: CASSLGGRISLEQYF
d_call: -; clone_size: few; j_call: TRBJ1-5; v_call: TRBV19; cdr3_nt: TGTGCCAGTAGTATACAGGTTGGTCAGCCCCAGCATTTT; cdr3_aa: CASSIQVGQPQHF
d_call: -; clone_size: once; j_call: TRBJ2-5; v_call: TRBV5-1; cdr3_nt: TGCGCCAGCAGCGCGCTGAGTAGCCAAGAGACCCAGTACTTC; cdr3_aa: CASSALSSQETQYF
d_call: TRBD2; clone_size: -; j_call: TRBJ2-5; v_call: TRBV7-2; cdr3_nt: TGTGCCAGCAGCTTAGTCCAGCGGGGTCACCAAGAGACCCAGTACTTC; cdr3_aa: CASSLVQRGHQETQYF
d_call: -; clone_size: -; j_call: TRBJ1-1; v_call: TRBV30; cdr3_nt: TGTGCCTGGAGTGGGCACACTGAAGCTTTCTTT; cdr3_aa: CAWSGHTEAFF
d_call: -; clone_size: -; j_call: TRBJ2-3; v_call: TRBV4-2; cdr3_nt: TGTGCCAGCAGCCAAGGTCAGACCGGGACTAGCACAGATACGCAGTATTTT; cdr3_aa: CASSQGQTGTSTDTQYF
d_call: TRBD2; clone_size: few; j_call: TRBJ2-7; v_call: TRBV5-1; cdr3_nt: TGCGCCAGCAGAGACGGACTAGCGGGAAACTACGAGCAGTACTTC; cdr3_aa: CASRDGLAGNYEQYF
d_call: -; clone_size: -; j_call: TRBJ2-1; v_call: TRBV27; cdr3_nt: TGTGCCAGCAGCGTGACTGCGTTGAGCTCCTACAATGAGCAGTTCTTC; cdr3_aa: CASSVTALSSYNEQFF
d_call: -; clone_size: once; j_call: TRBJ1-4; v_call: TRBV9; cdr3_nt: TGTGCCAGCAGCGTTAATTCGGGAGAAAAACTGTTTTTT; cdr3_aa: CASSVNSGEKLFF
d_call: -; clone_size: -; j_call: TRBJ2-7; v_call: TRBV4-1; cdr3_nt: TGCGCCAGCAGCCAAGCAGACACGAATGCCTACGAGCAGTACTTC; cdr3_aa: CASSQADTNAYEQYF
d_call: -; clone_size: many; j_call: TRBJ1-3; v_call: TRBV2; cdr3_nt: TGTGCCAGCAGTGAAGGCAAAGGGGCTGGAAACACCATATATTTT; cdr3_aa: CASSEGKGAGNTIYF
d_call: -; clone_size: -; j_call: TRBJ2-7; v_call: TRBV30; cdr3_nt: TGTGCCTGGAGTTTTCCCGGGAGTGGATACGAGCAGTACTTC; cdr3_aa: CAWSFPGSGYEQYF
d_call: -; clone_size: -; j_call: TRBJ2-1; v_call: TRBV6-1; cdr3_nt: TGTGCCAGCAGTGAAGCCGGCGGGTCCCATGAGCAGTTCTTC; cdr3_aa: CASSEAGGSHEQFF
d_call: -; clone_size: -; j_call: TRBJ1-2; v_call: TRBV28; cdr3_nt: TGTGCCAGCGCCCGGACAGATTATGGCTACACCTTC; cdr3_aa: CASARTDYGYTF
d_call: TRBD1; clone_size: -; j_call: TRBJ2-5; v_call: TRBV7-9; cdr3_nt: TGTGCCAGCAGCTTTAGACAGGGTGGTTTGGAGACCCAGTACTTC; cdr3_aa: CASSFRQGGLETQYF
d_call: -; clone_size: -; j_call: TRBJ1-2; v_call: TRBV19; cdr3_nt: TGTGCCAGTAGTATTCAGCAGGGTTACAATGGCTACACCTTC; cdr3_aa: CASSIQQGYNGYTF
d_call: -; clone_size: many; j_call: TRBJ2-5; v_call: TRBV30; cdr3_nt: TGTGCCTGGCGAGGGGGAGGGGAGACCCAGTACTTC; cdr3_aa: CAWRGGGETQYF
d_call: -; clone_size: -; j_call: TRBJ1-2; v_call: TRBV7-8; cdr3_nt: TGTGCCAGCAGCTCCCGGGACGGGAGTAACTATGGCTACACCTTC; cdr3_aa: CASSSRDGSNYGYTF
d_call: TRBD2; clone_size: -; j_call: TRBJ2-7; v_call: TRBV24-1; cdr3_nt: TGTGCCACCAGTGATTCGACTAGCGGGAGGCGGGAGCAGTACTTC; cdr3_aa: CATSDSTSGRREQYF
d_call: -; clone_size: once; j_call: TRBJ2-7; v_call: TRBV12-3/TRBV12-4; cdr3_nt: TGTGCCAGCAGTGGAGAGTACTACGAGCAGTACTTC; cdr3_aa: CASSGEYYEQYF
d_call: -; clone_size: -; j_call: TRBJ2-1; v_call: TRBV7-2; cdr3_nt: TGTGCCAGCAGACGTCAGGGCCATGAGCAGTTCTTC; cdr3_aa: CASRRQGHEQFF
d_call: TRBD1; clone_size: -; j_call: TRBJ1-2; v_call: TRBV5-1; cdr3_nt: TGCGCCAGCAGCTTATGGGTCGGGACAGGGAACTATGGCTACACCTTC; cdr3_aa: CASSLWVGTGNYGYTF
d_call: TRBD2; clone_size: -; j_call: TRBJ2-7; v_call: TRBV27; cdr3_nt: TGTGCCAGCAGTTTATGGAGAGCGGGAGCCCCCTACGAGCAGTACTTC; cdr3_aa: CASSLWRAGAPYEQYF
d_call: -; clone_size: -; j_call: TRBJ1-4; v_call: TRBV6-5; cdr3_nt: TGTGCCAGCAGTTACGGATCTTACGGGACTAATGAAAAACTGTTTTTT; cdr3_aa: CASSYGSYGTNEKLFF
d_call: -; clone_size: -; j_call: TRBJ2-6; v_call: TRBV28; cdr3_nt: TGTGCCAGCAGTTTTGACATCGCTGGGGCCAACGTCCTGACTTTC; cdr3_aa: CASSFDIAGANVLTF